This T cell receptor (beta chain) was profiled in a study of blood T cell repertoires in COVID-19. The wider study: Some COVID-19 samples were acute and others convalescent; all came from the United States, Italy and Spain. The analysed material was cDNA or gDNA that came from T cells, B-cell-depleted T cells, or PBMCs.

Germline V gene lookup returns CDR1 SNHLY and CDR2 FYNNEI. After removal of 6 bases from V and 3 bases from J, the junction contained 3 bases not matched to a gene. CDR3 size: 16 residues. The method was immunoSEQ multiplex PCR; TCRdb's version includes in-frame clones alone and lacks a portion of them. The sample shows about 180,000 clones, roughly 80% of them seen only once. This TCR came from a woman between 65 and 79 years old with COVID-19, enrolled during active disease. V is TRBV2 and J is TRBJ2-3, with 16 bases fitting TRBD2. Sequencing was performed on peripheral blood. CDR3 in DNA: TGTGCCAGCAGCGGGACTAGCGGGAGGGGTACAGATACGCAGTATTTT. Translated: CASSGTSGRGTDTQYF.